A selection of T cell receptor beta chains follows, all from one sample in a study of regulatory T cells in long-lasting Graves disease. MiXCR was run by TCRdb on the multiplex PCR reads, yielding one entry per CDR3 protein. The top ten clones hold about 12% of a sample with 450,000 to 600,000 distinct CDR3 sequences, 15% to 20% of them seen once. The same sample was also used in a study of T cells in Graves' hyperthyroidism and ophthalmopathy.

The material sequenced was peripheral blood mononuclear cells (PBMCs), taken at new diagnosis, from a patient treated with antithyroid drugs. Receptors were obtained from a man in his forties with Graves disease. Each CDR3 is given with its conserved first and last residue. A D gene is named only where the DNA matches it firmly. Only part of the rows carry a size: once, few, many, or a class if the clone is expanded.

V: TRBV10-3
size: -
J: TRBJ2-2
D: -
CDR3: CAISEGGRGAGELFF
DNA: TGTGCCATCAGTGAAGGAGGGAGAGGCGCCGGGGAGCTGTTTTTT

V: TRBV20-1
size: many
J: TRBJ2-7
D: -
CDR3: CSARDLSYEQYF
DNA: TGCAGTGCTAGAGATCTTTCCTACGAGCAGTACTTC

V: TRBV10-3
size: many
J: TRBJ2-2
D: TRBD2
CDR3: CAVAVHMLAGVNTGELFF
DNA: TGTGCCGTTGCCGTACACATGCTAGCGGGAGTAAACACCGGGGAGCTGTTTTTT

V: TRBV3-1
size: many
J: TRBJ1-1
D: TRBD1
CDR3: CASSKGGAGTEAFF
DNA: TGTGCCAGCAGCAAAGGGGGCGCAGGCACTGAAGCTTTCTTT

V: TRBV7-9
size: -
J: TRBJ2-6
D: -
CDR3: CASSPGAAGANVLTF
DNA: TGTGCCAGCAGCCCCGGGGCGGCTGGGGCCAACGTCCTGACTTTC

V: TRBV29-1
size: many
J: TRBJ1-1
D: -
CDR3: CSVGLSMNTEAFF
DNA: TGCAGCGTCGGACTGAGCATGAACACTGAAGCTTTCTTT

V: TRBV7-2
size: many
J: TRBJ2-3
D: -
CDR3: CASRNRGVRSDTQYF
DNA: TGTGCCAGCAGAAATAGGGGGGTTCGTTCGGATACGCAGTATTTT

V: TRBV7-2
size: -
J: TRBJ2-1
D: -
CDR3: CASSRSRLGNEQFF
DNA: TGTGCCAGCAGCCGATCTAGACTAGGCAATGAGCAGTTCTTC

V: TRBV2
size: many
J: TRBJ1-2
D: -
CDR3: CASSGVRGDYGYTF
DNA: TGTGCCAGCAGTGGGGTCAGGGGCGACTATGGCTACACCTTC

V: TRBV6-1
size: many
J: TRBJ2-1
D: -
CDR3: CASSERRNNEQFF
DNA: TGTGCCAGCAGTGAACGACGAAACAATGAGCAGTTCTTC

V: TRBV11-2
size: many
J: TRBJ2-1
D: -
CDR3: CASSLGSGSYNEQFF
DNA: TGTGCCAGCAGCTTGGGTAGCGGCTCCTACAATGAGCAGTTCTTC

V: TRBV20-1
size: many
J: TRBJ2-3
D: TRBD2
CDR3: CSASRKAGSTDTQYF
DNA: TGCAGTGCTAGTAGGAAAGCGGGGAGCACAGATACGCAGTATTTT

V: TRBV5-6
size: few
J: TRBJ2-2
D: TRBD1
CDR3: CASSSEDRGTGELFF
DNA: TGTGCCAGCAGCTCCGAGGACAGGGGCACCGGGGAGCTGTTTTTT

V: TRBV7-9
size: many
J: TRBJ2-7
D: TRBD2
CDR3: CASSSRDYSYEQYF
DNA: TGTGCCAGCAGCTCCCGGGACTACTCCTACGAGCAGTACTTC

V: TRBV29-1
size: few
J: TRBJ2-3
D: -
CDR3: CSVDKVVADTQYF
DNA: TGCAGCGTTGACAAGGTTGTCGCAGATACGCAGTATTTT